The rows below give T cell receptor beta chains drawn from one sample of a study of OX40 agonist ivuxolimab in advanced cancers. Sequencing was performed with immunoSEQ multiplex PCR; in TCRdb, only in-frame clones are kept and a portion is missing. The table has some 49,000 clones, 60% to 80% seen once. Here the sequenced sample was CD4+ or CD8+ T cells sorted from blood, taken in a trial of the OX40 agonist ivuxolimab. The origin of the receptors is an adult with an advanced solid tumor such as melanoma, head and neck, liver or kidney cancer. Both conserved end residues are part of each CDR3. A D gene is named only where the DNA matches it firmly. Not every row has a clone size; where given, it reads once, few, many or a size class.

TRBV7-9	TRBJ1-6	.	.	TGTGCCAGCCACAGGGATAGTAATTCACCCCTCCACTTT	CASHRDSNSPLHF
TRBV29-1	TRBJ2-7	.	TRBD1	TGCAGCGTTGAAGTGAGACAGGGATGGGACGAGCAGTACTTC	CSVEVRQGWDEQYF
TRBV7-2	TRBJ2-7	.	.	TGTGCCAGCGCCGAGAACTGGGAGCAGTACTTC	CASAENWEQYF
TRBV7-9	TRBJ2-1	.	.	TGTGCCAGCAGGTCCGTAGTCGAGCAGTTCTTC	CASRSVVEQFF
TRBV15	TRBJ1-4	.	TRBD1	TGTGCCATAAAAACAGGGGTCCGCGCTAATGAAAAACTGTTTTTT	CAIKTGVRANEKLFF
TRBV5-6	TRBJ2-7	.	.	TGTGCCAGCAGCCTCCCTTTGGTAGGTAGGAGTTTTCAGTACTTC	CASSLPLVGRSFQYF
TRBV6-5	TRBJ1-1	.	TRBD1	TGTGCCAGCACGGGACAGGGGGATTTCATCGGTGAAGCTTTCTTT	CASTGQGDFIGEAFF
TRBV10-1	TRBJ2-7	.	TRBD2	TGCGCCAGCAGTCTAGCGGGAGTCGGCTACGAGCAGTACTTC	CASSLAGVGYEQYF
TRBV10-3	TRBJ1-1	.	.	TGTGCCACCGGCGCCGCGGGCACTGAAGCTTTCTTT	CATGAAGTEAFF
TRBV5-6	TRBJ1-3	once	.	TGTGCCAGCAGCTTGACCACGGCTGGAAACACCATATATTTT	CASSLTTAGNTIYF
TRBV29-1	TRBJ2-2	.	TRBD2	TGCAGCGTTGAGCGGGGGGACACCGGGGAGCTGTTTTTT	CSVERGDTGELFF
TRBV12-5	TRBJ2-4	.	.	TGTGCTAGTGGTTTATGGGGATCCGTAGCCAAAAACATTCAGTACTTC	CASGLWGSVAKNIQYF
TRBV7-9	TRBJ2-1	.	TRBD2	TGTGCCAGCAGCTTGGCTAGCGGGATCGATGAGCAGTTCTTC	CASSLASGIDEQFF
TRBV6-4	TRBJ2-1	.	.	TGTGCCAGCAGTGACTCTAGAACGAGCTCCTACAATGAGCAGTTCTTC	CASSDSRTSSYNEQFF
TRBV9	TRBJ2-3	.	TRBD1	TGTGCCAGCAGCGGGACCCCCGGGACAGGAAATTTGATCGTGGGCCCAGATACGCAGTATTTT	CASSGTPGTGNLIVGPDTQYF
TRBV4-2	TRBJ1-6	.	TRBD1	TGTGCCAGCAGCCTGGGACAGCCAGATTCACCCCTCCACTTT	CASSLGQPDSPLHF
TRBV7-8	TRBJ2-1	.	.	TGTGCCAGCAGCTTAACGTTCGACCGCAGGAATGAGCAGTTCTTC	CASSLTFDRRNEQFF
TRBV18	TRBJ2-5	.	.	TGTGCCAGCTCACCCAAGAGAGTCAGGGGTAGGGAAGAGACCCAGTACTTC	CASSPKRVRGREETQYF
TRBV4-1	TRBJ2-5	.	TRBD2	TGCGCCAGCAGCCCACCGGGACTAGCGGGAGAGACCCAGTACTTC	CASSPPGLAGETQYF
TRBV5-1	TRBJ2-7	once	TRBD1	TGCGCCAGCAGACCTGACAGGGGGTACCACGAGCAGTACTTC	CASRPDRGYHEQYF
TRBV6-5	TRBJ2-7	.	.	TGTGCCAGCGCTGAACAGACAGCTAGCTACGAGCAGTACTTC	CASAEQTASYEQYF
TRBV19	TRBJ1-2	.	.	TGTGCCAGTAGCCCGGGCAGGGTAGGGGGCTACACCTTC	CASSPGRVGGYTF
TRBV11-2	TRBJ1-1	.	TRBD1	TGTGCCAGCAGCTTACGACCAGGGGGCACTGAAGCTTTCTTT	CASSLRPGGTEAFF
TRBV7-8	TRBJ2-2	.	TRBD2	TGTGCCAGCAGCTTAAGTACCGCCCAGCGGGAGCTCACCGGGGAGCTGTTTTTT	CASSLSTAQRELTGELFF
TRBV7-8	TRBJ2-7	few	.	TGTGCCAGCAGCCCAGAGGATGGTTCCTACGAGCAGTACTTC	CASSPEDGSYEQYF
TRBV19	TRBJ1-5	.	.	TGTGCCAGTAGCCTTCTCGGGGTGGCGTGGGACAGCAATCAGCCCCAGCATTTT	CASSLLGVAWDSNQPQHF
TRBV29-1	TRBJ2-7	.	.	TGCAGCGTTAGAGTGGGCGCGGACGAGCAGTACTTC	CSVRVGADEQYF
TRBV6-1	TRBJ1-2	.	.	TGTGCCAGCAGTGAATTTATGGCGGGGTCCTATGGCTACACCTTC	CASSEFMAGSYGYTF
TRBV5-4	TRBJ2-7	.	.	TGTGCCAGCAGCTTGAATCTGGACTACGAGCAGTACTTC	CASSLNLDYEQYF
TRBV7-9	TRBJ2-7	.	.	TGTGCCAGCAGCCTTGAGTACAACGAGCAGTACTTC	CASSLEYNEQYF
TRBV5-1	TRBJ1-6	few	TRBD1	TGCGCCAGCAGCTTCGGGACAGGGAATTCACCCCTCCACTTT	CASSFGTGNSPLHF